The source of this TCR beta chain is a study of CD8 T cell repertoires and HIV-1 epitope variants. Looking at the study overall: Each of Twenty-five Gag and Nef epitope peptides stimulated a separate culture.

Turning to this clone: Its antigen remains unidentified.

This table comes from immunoSEQ multiplex PCR, and its TCRdb copy is limited to in-frame clones, with some not included. The sample holds 4,000 to 6,000 clones; around two thirds are singletons and the top ten take around 49%. Germline V gives CDR1 SQVTM, CDR2 ANQGSEA. This CDR3 is built from 12 residues. V was trimmed by 3 bases and J by 5 bases, leaving 10 bases between them. The receptor comes from a male donor with HIV. This chain links TRBV29-1 with TRBJ1-2; D is uncertain. The sequenced sample was cultured CD8+ T cells derived from PBMCs. The CDR3 sequence: CSVEKERYGYTF. CDR3 coding DNA: TGCAGCGTTGAGAAAGAGAGATATGGCTACACCTTC.